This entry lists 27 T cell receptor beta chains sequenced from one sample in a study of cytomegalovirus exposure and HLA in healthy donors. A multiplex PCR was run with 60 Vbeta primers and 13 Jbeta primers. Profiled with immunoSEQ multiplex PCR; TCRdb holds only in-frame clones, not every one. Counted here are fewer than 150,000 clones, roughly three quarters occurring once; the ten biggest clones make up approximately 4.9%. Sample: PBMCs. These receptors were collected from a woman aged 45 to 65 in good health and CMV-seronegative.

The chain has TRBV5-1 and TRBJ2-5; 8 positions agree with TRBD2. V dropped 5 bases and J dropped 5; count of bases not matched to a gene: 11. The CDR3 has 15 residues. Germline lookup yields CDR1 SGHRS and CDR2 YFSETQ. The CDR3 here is CASRISGGRRETQYF. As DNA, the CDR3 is TGCGCCAGCAGAATCTCGGGGGGGCGCCGGGAGACCCAGTACTTC.

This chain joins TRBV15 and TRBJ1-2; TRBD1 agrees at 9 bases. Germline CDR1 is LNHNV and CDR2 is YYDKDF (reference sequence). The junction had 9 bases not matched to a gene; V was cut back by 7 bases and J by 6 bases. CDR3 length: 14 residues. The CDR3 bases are TGTGCCACCAACAACGGACAGGGGTGGAATGGCTACACCTTC. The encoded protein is CATNNGQGWNGYTF. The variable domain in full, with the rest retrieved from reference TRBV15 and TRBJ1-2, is DAMVIQNPRYQVTQFGKPVTLSCSQTLNHNVMYWYQQKSSQAPKLLFHYYDKDFNNEADTPDNFQSRRPNTSFCFLDIRSPGLGDTAMYLCATNNGQGWNGYTFGSGTRLTVV.

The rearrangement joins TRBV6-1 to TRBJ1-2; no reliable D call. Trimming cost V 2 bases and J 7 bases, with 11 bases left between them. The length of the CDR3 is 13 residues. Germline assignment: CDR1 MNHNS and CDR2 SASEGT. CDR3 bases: TGTGCCAGCAGTGAAAGCGGCTTGCCTGGCTACACCTTC. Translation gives CASSESGLPGYTF.

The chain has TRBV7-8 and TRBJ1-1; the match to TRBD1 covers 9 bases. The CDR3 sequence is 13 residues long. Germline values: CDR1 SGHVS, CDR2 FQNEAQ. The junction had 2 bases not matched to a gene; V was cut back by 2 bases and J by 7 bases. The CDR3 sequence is CASSLRTGVEAFF. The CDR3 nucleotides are TGTGCCAGCAGCTTACGGACAGGGGTTGAAGCTTTCTTT.

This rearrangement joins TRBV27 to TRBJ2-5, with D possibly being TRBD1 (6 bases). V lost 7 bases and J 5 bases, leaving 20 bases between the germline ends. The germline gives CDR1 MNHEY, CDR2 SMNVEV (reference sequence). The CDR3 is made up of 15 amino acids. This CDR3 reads CASTNRDPRGETQYF. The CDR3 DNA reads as TGTGCCAGCACAAACAGGGACCCACGTGGGGAGACCCAGTACTTC.

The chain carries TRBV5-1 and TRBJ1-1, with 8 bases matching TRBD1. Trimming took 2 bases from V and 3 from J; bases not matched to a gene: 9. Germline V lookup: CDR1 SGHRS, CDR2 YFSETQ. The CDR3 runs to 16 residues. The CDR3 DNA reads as TGCGCCAGCAGCTTAAGGCCAGGGGGCAGGGACACTGAAGCTTTCTTT. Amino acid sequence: CASSLRPGGRDTEAFF.

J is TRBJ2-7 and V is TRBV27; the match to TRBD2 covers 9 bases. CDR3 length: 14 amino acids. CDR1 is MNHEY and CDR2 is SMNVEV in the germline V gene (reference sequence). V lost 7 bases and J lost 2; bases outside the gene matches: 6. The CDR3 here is CASTWGGGAYEQYF. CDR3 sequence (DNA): TGTGCCAGCACTTGGGGCGGGGGGGCCTACGAGCAGTACTTC.

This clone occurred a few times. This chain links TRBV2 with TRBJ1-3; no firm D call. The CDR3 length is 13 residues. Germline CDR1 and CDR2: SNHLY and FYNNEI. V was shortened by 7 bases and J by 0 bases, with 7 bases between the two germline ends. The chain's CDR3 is CASTSHSGNTIYF. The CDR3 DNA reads TGTGCCAGCACGAGCCACTCTGGAAACACCATATATTTT.

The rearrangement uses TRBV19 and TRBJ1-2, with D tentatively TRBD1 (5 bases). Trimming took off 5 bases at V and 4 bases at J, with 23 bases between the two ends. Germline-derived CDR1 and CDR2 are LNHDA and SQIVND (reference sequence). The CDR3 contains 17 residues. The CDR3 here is CASSPLLPLTGSYGYTF. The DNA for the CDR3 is TGTGCCAGTAGTCCCTTATTGCCGCTTACAGGTAGCTATGGCTACACCTTC.

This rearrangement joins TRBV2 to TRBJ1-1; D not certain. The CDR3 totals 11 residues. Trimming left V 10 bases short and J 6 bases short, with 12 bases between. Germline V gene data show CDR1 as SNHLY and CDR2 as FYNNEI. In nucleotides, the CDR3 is TGTGCCACCCAAGGAGATTCTGAAGCTTTCTTT. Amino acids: CATQGDSEAFF. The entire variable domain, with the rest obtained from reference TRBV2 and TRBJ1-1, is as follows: EPEVTQTPSHQVTQMGQEVILRCVPISNHLYFYWYRQILGQKVEFLVSFYNNEISEKSEIFDDQFSVERPDGSNFTLKIRSTKLEDSAMYFCATQGDSEAFFGQGTRLTVV.

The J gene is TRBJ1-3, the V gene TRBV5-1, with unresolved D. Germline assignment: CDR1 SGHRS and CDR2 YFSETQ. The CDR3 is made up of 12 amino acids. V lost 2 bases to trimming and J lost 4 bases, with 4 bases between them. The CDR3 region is CASSLEGNTIYF. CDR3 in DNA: TGCGCCAGCAGCTTAGAGGGAAACACCATATATTTT.

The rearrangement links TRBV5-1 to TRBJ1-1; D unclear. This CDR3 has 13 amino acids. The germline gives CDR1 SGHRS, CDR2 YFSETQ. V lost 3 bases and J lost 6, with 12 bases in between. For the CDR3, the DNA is TGCGCCAGCAGCTCGTACGTCGACTCTGAAGCTTTCTTT. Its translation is CASSSYVDSEAFF.

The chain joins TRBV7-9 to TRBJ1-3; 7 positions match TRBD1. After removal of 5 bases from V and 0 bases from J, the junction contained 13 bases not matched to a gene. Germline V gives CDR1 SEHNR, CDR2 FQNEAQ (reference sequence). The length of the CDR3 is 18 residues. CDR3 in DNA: TGTGCCAGCAGCGTAAGGACAGGCCCTGTCCTCTCTGGAAACACCATATATTTT. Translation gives CASSVRTGPVLSGNTIYF.

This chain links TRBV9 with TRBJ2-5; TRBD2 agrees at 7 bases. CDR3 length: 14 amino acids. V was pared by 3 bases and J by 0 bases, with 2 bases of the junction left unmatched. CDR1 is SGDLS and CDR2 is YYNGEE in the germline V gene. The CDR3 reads CASSGGLNQETQYF. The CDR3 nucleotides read TGTGCCAGCAGCGGGGGACTAAACCAAGAGACCCAGTACTTC. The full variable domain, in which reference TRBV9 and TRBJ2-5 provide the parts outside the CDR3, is DSGVTQTPKHLITATGQRVTLRCSPRSGDLSVYWYQQSLDQGLQFLIQYYNGEERAKGNILERFSAQQFPDLHSELNLSSLELGDSALYFCASSGGLNQETQYFGPGTRLLVL.

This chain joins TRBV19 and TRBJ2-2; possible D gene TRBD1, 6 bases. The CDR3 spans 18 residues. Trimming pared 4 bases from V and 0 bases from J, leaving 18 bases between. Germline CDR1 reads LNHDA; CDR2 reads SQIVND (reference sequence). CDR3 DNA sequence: TGTGCCAGTAGTACTCGACAGGACCTCTACCCGAACACCGGGGAGCTGTTTTTT. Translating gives CASSTRQDLYPNTGELFF. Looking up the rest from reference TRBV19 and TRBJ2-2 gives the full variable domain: DGGITQSPKYLFRKEGQNVTLSCEQNLNHDAMYWYRQDPGQGLRLIYYSQIVNDFQKGDIAEGYSVSREKKESFPLTVTSAQKNPTAFYLCASSTRQDLYPNTGELFFGEGSRLTVL.

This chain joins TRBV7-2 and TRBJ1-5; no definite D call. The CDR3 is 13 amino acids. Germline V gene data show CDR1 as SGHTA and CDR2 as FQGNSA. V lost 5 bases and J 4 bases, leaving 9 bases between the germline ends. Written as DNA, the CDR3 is TGTGCCAGCAGCCAATACTCTAATCAGCCCCAGCATTTT. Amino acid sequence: CASSQYSNQPQHF.

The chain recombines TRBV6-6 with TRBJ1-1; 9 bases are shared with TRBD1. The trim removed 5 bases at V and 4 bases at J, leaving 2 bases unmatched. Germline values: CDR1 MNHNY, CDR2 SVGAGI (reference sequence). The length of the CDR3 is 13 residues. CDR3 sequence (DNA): TGTGCCAGCAGTCAGACAGGGGGCACTGAAGCTTTCTTT. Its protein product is CASSQTGGTEAFF.

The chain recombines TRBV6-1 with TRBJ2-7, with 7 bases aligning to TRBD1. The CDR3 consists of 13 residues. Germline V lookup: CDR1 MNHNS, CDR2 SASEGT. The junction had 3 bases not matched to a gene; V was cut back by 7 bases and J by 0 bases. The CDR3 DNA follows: TGTGCCAGCAAGGCAGGGGGCTCCTACGAGCAGTACTTC. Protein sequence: CASKAGGSYEQYF.

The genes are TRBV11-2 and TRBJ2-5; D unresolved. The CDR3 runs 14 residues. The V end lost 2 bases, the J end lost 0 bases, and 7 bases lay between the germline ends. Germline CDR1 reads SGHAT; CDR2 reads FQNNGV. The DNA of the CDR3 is TGTGCCAGCAGCTTATATGAGTACCAAGAGACCCAGTACTTC. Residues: CASSLYEYQETQYF.

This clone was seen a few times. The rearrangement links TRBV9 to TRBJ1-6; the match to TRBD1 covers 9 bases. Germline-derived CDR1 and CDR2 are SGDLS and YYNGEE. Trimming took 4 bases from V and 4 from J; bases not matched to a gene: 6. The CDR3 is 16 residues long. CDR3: CASSRGQGGYNSPLHF. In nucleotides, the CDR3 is TGTGCCAGCAGCCGGGGACAGGGAGGTTATAATTCACCCCTCCACTTT.

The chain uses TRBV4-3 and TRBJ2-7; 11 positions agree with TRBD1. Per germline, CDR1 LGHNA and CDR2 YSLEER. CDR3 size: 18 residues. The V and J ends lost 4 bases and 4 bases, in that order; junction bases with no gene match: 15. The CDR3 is CASSLVRDRGFLNYEQYF. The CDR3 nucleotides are TGCGCCAGCAGCCTAGTCCGGGACAGGGGGTTCCTTAATTACGAGCAGTACTTC.

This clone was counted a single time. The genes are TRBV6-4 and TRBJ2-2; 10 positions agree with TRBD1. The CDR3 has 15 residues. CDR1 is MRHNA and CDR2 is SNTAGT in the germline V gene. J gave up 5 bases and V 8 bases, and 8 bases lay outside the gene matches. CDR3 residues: CASGAGTGDTGELFF. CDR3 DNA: TGTGCCAGCGGAGCCGGGACAGGGGATACCGGGGAGCTGTTTTTT.

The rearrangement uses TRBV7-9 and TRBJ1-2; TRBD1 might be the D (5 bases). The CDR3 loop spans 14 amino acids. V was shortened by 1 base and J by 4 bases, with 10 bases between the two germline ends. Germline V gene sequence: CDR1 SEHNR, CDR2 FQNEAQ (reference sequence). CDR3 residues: CASSLDGGGYGYTF. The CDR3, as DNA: TGTGCCAGCAGCTTAGACGGGGGAGGCTATGGCTACACCTTC.

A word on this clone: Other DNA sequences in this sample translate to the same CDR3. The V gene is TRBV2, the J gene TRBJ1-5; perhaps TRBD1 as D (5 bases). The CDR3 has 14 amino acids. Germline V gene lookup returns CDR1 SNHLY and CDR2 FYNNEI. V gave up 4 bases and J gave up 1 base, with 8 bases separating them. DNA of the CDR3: TGTGCCAGCAGTGTTGGGGCGAGCAATCAGCCCCAGCATTTT. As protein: CASSVGASNQPQHF.

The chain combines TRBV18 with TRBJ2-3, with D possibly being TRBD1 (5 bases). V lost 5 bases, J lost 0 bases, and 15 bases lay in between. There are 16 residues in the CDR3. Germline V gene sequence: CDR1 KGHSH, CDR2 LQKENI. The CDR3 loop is CASSSTGDYSTDTQYF. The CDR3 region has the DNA TGTGCCAGCTCATCTACAGGAGATTATAGCACAGATACGCAGTATTTT.

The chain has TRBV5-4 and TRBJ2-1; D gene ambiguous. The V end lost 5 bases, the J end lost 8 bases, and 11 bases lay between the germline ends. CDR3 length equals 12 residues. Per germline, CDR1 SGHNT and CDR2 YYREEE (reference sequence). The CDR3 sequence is CASSSSGDEQFF. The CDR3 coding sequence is TGTGCCAGCAGTTCAAGTGGAGATGAGCAGTTCTTC.

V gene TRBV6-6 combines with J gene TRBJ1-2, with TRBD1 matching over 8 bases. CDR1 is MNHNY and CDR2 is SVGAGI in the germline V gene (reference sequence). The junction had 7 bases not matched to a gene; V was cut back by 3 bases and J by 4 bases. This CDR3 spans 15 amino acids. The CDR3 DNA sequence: TGTGCCAGCAGTTATGATACAGGGGGGGCCTATGGCTACACCTTC. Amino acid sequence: CASSYDTGGAYGYTF.